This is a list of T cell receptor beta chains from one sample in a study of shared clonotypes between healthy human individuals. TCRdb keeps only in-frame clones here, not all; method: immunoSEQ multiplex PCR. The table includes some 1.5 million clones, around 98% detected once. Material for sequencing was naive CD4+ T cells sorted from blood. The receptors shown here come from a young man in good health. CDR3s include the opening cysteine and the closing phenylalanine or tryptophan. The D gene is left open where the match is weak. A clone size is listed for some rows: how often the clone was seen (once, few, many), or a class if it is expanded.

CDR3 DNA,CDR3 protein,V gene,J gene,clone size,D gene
TGTGCCAGCAGCCCACGTAACTACAATGAGCAGTTCTTC,CASSPRNYNEQFF,TRBV28,TRBJ2-1,NA,NA
TGTGCCAGCAGTTTGTCAGGGTGGAGTACTGAAGCTTTCTTT,CASSLSGWSTEAFF,TRBV28,TRBJ1-1,NA,NA
TGTGCCAGTTGGGAGCTCGGATCCACCTACGAGCAGTACTTC,CASWELGSTYEQYF,TRBV5-8,TRBJ2-7,NA,NA
TGCGCCAGCAGCCCGGGGGCCGCATCAACCGGTGGCTACACCTTC,CASSPGAASTGGYTF,TRBV5-1,TRBJ1-2,NA,NA
TGTGCCAGCAGTTCCCGTCGAGGGAGCGCGAACGAGCAGTACTTC,CASSSRRGSANEQYF,TRBV6-6,TRBJ2-7,NA,NA
TGTGCCAGCTCACCCGCTAGACAGGGGGTCGGCTACACCTTC,CASSPARQGVGYTF,TRBV18,TRBJ1-2,NA,TRBD1
TGCAGCGCGGGACAGGCCGGGAGCACCGGGGAGCTGTTTTTT,CSAGQAGSTGELFF,TRBV29-1,TRBJ2-2,NA,TRBD1
TGTGCCAGCAGTTTTGAAGCGGGAGTGACCTACAATGAGCAGTTCTTC,CASSFEAGVTYNEQFF,TRBV7-2,TRBJ2-1,NA,TRBD2
TGTGCCAGCAGCTTTCGGACTAGCGGATCCTACGAGCAGTACTTC,CASSFRTSGSYEQYF,TRBV13,TRBJ2-7,NA,TRBD2
TGTGCCAGCAGCCGTAGGGATATGAACACTGAAGCTTTCTTT,CASSRRDMNTEAFF,TRBV6-5,TRBJ1-1,NA,NA
TGTGCCAGCAGCCGGAACCGGGACAGCGCCTACGAGCAGTACTTC,CASSRNRDSAYEQYF,TRBV7-9,TRBJ2-7,once,TRBD1
TGCGCCAGCAGCCCCACAGGGACTACGCAGTATTTT,CASSPTGTTQYF,TRBV5-1,TRBJ2-3,NA,NA
TGTGCCAGCAGCTTTCTACAGAGATACAATGAGCAGTTCTTC,CASSFLQRYNEQFF,TRBV7-2,TRBJ2-1,NA,NA
TGTGCCAGCAGTGATTTAGCGGGAGGCCGGGGGACCCAGTACTTC,CASSDLAGGRGTQYF,TRBV6-1,TRBJ2-5,NA,TRBD2
TGCGCCAGCAGCTTGGGTGGGCAAATTTACGAGCAGTACTTC,CASSLGGQIYEQYF,TRBV5-1,TRBJ2-7,NA,NA
TGTGCCAGCAGCTTGGTTCGGGCAAACACTGAAGCTTTCTTT,CASSLVRANTEAFF,TRBV5-8,TRBJ1-1,NA,NA
TGTGCCAGCTCACCACCGGGACAGCCCAAAAACATTCAGTACTTC,CASSPPGQPKNIQYF,TRBV18,TRBJ2-4,NA,TRBD1
TGCGCCAGCAGCTTGGATCGAGGGGGCGCCGAGCAGTACTTC,CASSLDRGGAEQYF,TRBV5-1,TRBJ2-7,once,TRBD1
TGTGCCAGCAGTGTTGACCTCTCCTACGAGCAGTACTTC,CASSVDLSYEQYF,TRBV6-4,TRBJ2-7,NA,NA